This is a list of T cell receptor beta chains from one sample in a study of T-cell memory formation after mild COVID-19. TCRdb reanalysed the 5' RACE reads using MiXCR and keeps one entry per CDR3 protein. This sample has around 530,000 distinct CDR3 sequences, with roughly 20% found just once. The sample consisted of PBMCs or a T cell subset sorted from them (not recorded which). These receptors all stem from an adult woman who had mild COVID-19 (a few samples of this study predate the infection). Cell type and time point are not known. The CDR3 runs from the conserved cysteine through the conserved F or W. The D gene is left open where the match is weak. Clone size appears in some rows only: once, few, many, or a class for an expanded clone.

D: .
size: .
J: TRBJ2-7
V: TRBV6-2/TRBV6-3
CDR3: CASQLQGIHEQYF
DNA: TGTGCCAGCCAGTTACAGGGAATACACGAGCAGTACTTC

D: TRBD1
size: few
J: TRBJ2-5
V: TRBV9
CDR3: CASSVELGQGAGETQYF
DNA: TGTGCCAGCAGCGTAGAATTGGGACAGGGGGCGGGGGAGACCCAGTACTTC

D: .
size: few
J: TRBJ1-1
V: TRBV20-1
CDR3: CSARDQGNTEAFF
DNA: TGCAGTGCACGAGACCAGGGGAACACTGAAGCTTTCTTT

D: TRBD1
size: .
J: TRBJ2-2
V: TRBV7-9
CDR3: CASSNGQGAVGELFF
DNA: TGTGCCAGCAGCAACGGACAGGGGGCTGTCGGGGAGCTGTTTTTT

D: .
size: .
J: TRBJ2-7
V: TRBV20-1
CDR3: CSVGVADRRYEQYF
DNA: TGCAGTGTCGGCGTAGCGGATAGAAGGTACGAGCAGTACTTC

D: TRBD1
size: few
J: TRBJ1-6
V: TRBV4-3
CDR3: CASSQDWTRGTYNSPLHF
DNA: TGCGCCAGCAGCCAAGATTGGACCAGGGGGACTTATAATTCACCCCTCCACTTT

D: TRBD2
size: .
J: TRBJ2-5
V: TRBV11-2
CDR3: CASSPRGSGGPEEETQYF
DNA: TGTGCCAGCAGCCCGCGGGGTAGCGGGGGCCCCGAGGAGGAGACCCAGTACTTC

D: .
size: few
J: TRBJ2-1
V: TRBV7-3
CDR3: CASSRSGLTYNEQFF
DNA: TGTGCCAGCAGCCGTTCAGGGTTGACCTACAATGAGCAGTTCTTC

D: TRBD2
size: few
J: TRBJ2-1
V: TRBV2
CDR3: CASSEGRGSGGINEQFF
DNA: TGTGCCAGCAGTGAAGGGCGCGGTAGCGGGGGGATCAATGAGCAGTTCTTC

D: .
size: .
J: TRBJ2-1
V: TRBV4-2
CDR3: CASSQEEGGSSYNEQFF
DNA: TGTGCCAGCAGCCAAGAGGAGGGCGGAAGCTCCTACAATGAGCAGTTCTTC

D: .
size: .
J: TRBJ2-5
V: TRBV3-1
CDR3: CASSQGGGETQYF
DNA: TGTGCCAGCAGCCAAGGGGGCGGAGAGACCCAGTACTTC

D: .
size: few
J: TRBJ2-2
V: TRBV7-9
CDR3: CASSFLQENTGELFF
DNA: TGTGCCAGCAGCTTCCTACAGGAGAACACCGGGGAGCTGTTTTTT

D: TRBD2
size: .
J: TRBJ2-2
V: TRBV20-1
CDR3: CSVPPGLAGSGELFF
DNA: TGCAGTGTACCACCGGGACTAGCGGGATCAGGGGAGCTGTTTTTT

D: .
size: .
J: TRBJ2-7
V: TRBV6-5
CDR3: CASSYGGVGTYEQYF
DNA: TGTGCCAGCAGTTACGGTGGGGTTGGTACCTACGAGCAGTACTTC

D: .
size: few
J: TRBJ2-7
V: TRBV27
CDR3: CASSSPGRNEQYF
DNA: TGTGCCAGCAGTTCCCCAGGGAGGAACGAGCAGTACTTC

D: .
size: few
J: TRBJ1-2
V: TRBV20-1
CDR3: CSARGQAAANYGYTF
DNA: TGCAGTGCTAGAGGCCAGGCAGCGGCTAACTATGGCTACACCTTC

D: TRBD2
size: .
J: TRBJ2-1
V: TRBV29-1
CDR3: CSVEDRREANHEQFF
DNA: TGCAGCGTTGAAGATCGGCGGGAGGCCAACCATGAGCAGTTCTTC

D: .
size: few
J: TRBJ2-3
V: TRBV6-5
CDR3: CASSYQGPSPDTQYF
DNA: TGTGCCAGCAGTTACCAGGGCCCTAGTCCAGATACGCAGTATTTT

D: TRBD2
size: .
J: TRBJ2-1
V: TRBV24-1
CDR3: CATSEGLADNEQFF
DNA: TGTGCCACCAGTGAAGGACTAGCGGACAATGAGCAGTTCTTC

D: TRBD2
size: few
J: TRBJ2-1
V: TRBV12-3/TRBV12-4
CDR3: CASSPPRGGHFYGEQFF
DNA: TGTGCCAGCAGTCCGCCTCGGGGGGGTCACTTTTACGGTGAGCAGTTCTTC

D: .
size: few
J: TRBJ1-1
V: TRBV18
CDR3: CASSTPNLNTEAFF
DNA: TGTGCCAGCTCCACCCCGAACTTGAACACTGAAGCTTTCTTT

D: .
size: few
J: TRBJ1-1
V: TRBV30
CDR3: CAWSVHGNTEAFF
DNA: TGTGCCTGGAGTGTACATGGGAACACTGAAGCTTTCTTT

D: TRBD1
size: few
J: TRBJ2-3
V: TRBV9
CDR3: CASSVQGASTDTQYF
DNA: TGTGCCAGCAGCGTTCAGGGGGCTAGCACAGATACGCAGTATTTT

D: .
size: .
J: TRBJ2-3
V: TRBV7-9
CDR3: CASSARELTDTQYF
DNA: TGTGCCAGCAGCGCACGAGAGCTCACAGATACGCAGTATTTT

D: TRBD1
size: .
J: TRBJ2-7
V: TRBV5-6
CDR3: CASSYMDRDYEQYF
DNA: TGTGCCAGCAGCTATATGGACAGGGACTACGAGCAGTACTTC

D: TRBD2
size: few
J: TRBJ2-3
V: TRBV10-3
CDR3: CAISPLAGGDTQYF
DNA: TGTGCCATCAGCCCCCTAGCGGGAGGAGATACGCAGTATTTT

D: .
size: .
J: TRBJ2-1
V: TRBV9
CDR3: CASTAGLSDNEQFF
DNA: TGTGCCAGCACTGCGGGGCTATCCGACAATGAGCAGTTCTTC

D: TRBD2
size: .
J: TRBJ2-5
V: TRBV7-9
CDR3: CASSPGRVGETQYF
DNA: TGTGCCAGCAGCCCAGGGAGGGTCGGAGAGACCCAGTACTTC

D: .
size: .
J: TRBJ2-7
V: TRBV12-3/TRBV12-4
CDR3: CASRESGVEEQYF
DNA: TGTGCCAGCCGGGAGTCAGGGGTCGAGGAGCAGTACTTC

D: .
size: few
J: TRBJ2-7
V: TRBV29-1
CDR3: CSVETGNGYEQYF
DNA: TGCAGCGTTGAAACCGGGAATGGGTACGAGCAGTACTTC

D: .
size: few
J: TRBJ1-6
V: TRBV7-9
CDR3: CASSLVSTPLHF
DNA: TGTGCCAGCAGCTTAGTATCGACACCCCTCCACTTT

D: .
size: few
J: TRBJ2-7
V: TRBV27
CDR3: CASSLSYGVGAYEQYF
DNA: TGTGCCAGCAGTTTAAGTTATGGGGTCGGAGCCTACGAGCAGTACTTC

D: TRBD1
size: .
J: TRBJ1-6
V: TRBV5-1
CDR3: CASSGQGYNSPLHF
DNA: TGCGCCAGCAGCGGACAGGGGTATAATTCACCCCTCCACTTT

D: TRBD2
size: few
J: TRBJ2-7
V: TRBV9
CDR3: CASSPGPSGAEQYF
DNA: TGTGCCAGCAGCCCAGGTCCTAGCGGGGCGGAGCAGTACTTC

D: .
size: .
J: TRBJ1-6
V: TRBV14
CDR3: CASSQAAGAHSPLHF
DNA: TGTGCCAGCAGCCAAGCGGCAGGGGCCCACTCACCCCTCCACTTT

D: .
size: .
J: TRBJ2-3
V: TRBV20-1
CDR3: CSAHRGEGDTQYF
DNA: TGCAGTGCGCACCGTGGCGAGGGGGATACGCAGTATTTT

D: TRBD1
size: few
J: TRBJ1-2
V: TRBV20-1
CDR3: CSAPRGSYGYTF
DNA: TGCAGTGCCCCCAGGGGGTCCTATGGCTACACCTTC

D: TRBD2
size: .
J: TRBJ2-3
V: TRBV4-3
CDR3: CASSHRRTSGRGADTQYF
DNA: TGCGCCAGCAGCCACCGCAGGACTAGCGGGAGGGGAGCAGATACGCAGTATTTT

D: TRBD2
size: .
J: TRBJ2-1
V: TRBV7-8
CDR3: CASATSGLAGSAEQFF
DNA: TGTGCCAGCGCCACTTCGGGACTAGCGGGTAGCGCTGAGCAGTTCTTC

D: .
size: .
J: TRBJ2-3
V: TRBV5-1
CDR3: CASSAVGTDTQYF
DNA: TGCGCCAGCAGCGCAGTGGGGACAGATACGCAGTATTTT

D: .
size: .
J: TRBJ1-2
V: TRBV30
CDR3: CAWSVQAAGTF
DNA: TGTGCCTGGAGTGTGCAGGCCGCAGGGACCTTC

D: TRBD1
size: .
J: TRBJ1-2
V: TRBV7-9
CDR3: CASSPLDRTLGGYTF
DNA: TGTGCCAGCAGCCCCCTGGACAGGACGCTCGGAGGCTACACCTTC

D: .
size: .
J: TRBJ2-3
V: TRBV6-5
CDR3: CASRLPGLTDTQYF
DNA: TGTGCCAGCAGATTACCGGGACTCACAGATACGCAGTATTTT

D: .
size: few
J: TRBJ1-6
V: TRBV4-1
CDR3: CASSQDLETLGSPLHF
DNA: TGCGCCAGCAGCCAAGATCTCGAGACTCTGGGTTCACCCCTCCACTTT

D: .
size: .
J: TRBJ2-7
V: TRBV6-1
CDR3: CASRNPRGGAPYEQYF
DNA: TGTGCCAGCAGGAACCCGAGGGGGGGTGCTCCCTACGAGCAGTACTTC

D: .
size: .
J: TRBJ2-1
V: TRBV7-3
CDR3: CASSLGRSSSYNEQFF
DNA: TGTGCCAGCAGCCTGGGACGTTCGAGCTCCTACAATGAGCAGTTCTTC

D: .
size: few
J: TRBJ2-1
V: TRBV7-8
CDR3: CASGSRGPVNEQFF
DNA: TGTGCCAGCGGATCCAGGGGACCCGTCAATGAGCAGTTCTTC

D: .
size: few
J: TRBJ2-3
V: TRBV7-2
CDR3: CASSSYSAGDTQYF
DNA: TGTGCCAGCAGCTCCTACTCAGCGGGAGATACGCAGTATTTT

D: TRBD1
size: once
J: TRBJ1-6
V: TRBV15
CDR3: CATSRDRGGSPLHF
DNA: TGTGCCACCAGCAGGGACAGGGGAGGTTCACCCCTCCACTTT

D: .
size: few
J: TRBJ1-2
V: TRBV20-1
CDR3: CSARARRDFGGYTF
DNA: TGCAGTGCTAGAGCGCGCAGGGATTTTGGTGGCTACACCTTC

D: TRBD1
size: .
J: TRBJ1-5
V: TRBV5-1
CDR3: CASSRTGEDQPQHF
DNA: TGCGCCAGCAGCCGGACAGGGGAGGATCAGCCCCAGCATTTT

D: .
size: .
J: TRBJ2-7
V: TRBV19
CDR3: CASSIRPGDYEQYF
DNA: TGTGCCAGTAGTATCAGGCCGGGAGATTACGAGCAGTACTTC

D: .
size: few
J: TRBJ1-3
V: TRBV18
CDR3: CASTPPRDSGNTIYF
DNA: TGTGCCAGCACCCCACCCCGGGACTCTGGAAACACCATATATTTT

D: TRBD1
size: few
J: TRBJ1-2
V: TRBV24-1
CDR3: CATSEQGQQYTF
DNA: TGTGCCACCAGTGAACAGGGACAGCAGTACACCTTC

D: .
size: few
J: TRBJ2-1
V: TRBV29-1
CDR3: CSQKNSGTAAGEQFF
DNA: TGCAGCCAAAAAAATAGCGGAACCGCCGCTGGGGAGCAGTTCTTC

D: .
size: few
J: TRBJ2-7
V: TRBV5-5
CDR3: CASSWTAPGSYEQYF
DNA: TGTGCCAGCAGCTGGACAGCCCCGGGCTCCTACGAGCAGTACTTC